Sequencing of this T cell receptor beta chain was carried out in a study of spatial heterogeneity in lung cancer. Overall study: Detection consistently yielded more beta chains than alpha chains. A module score for T cells, taken from matched bulk RNA-seq, correlated strongly with TCR transcript counts in tumor regions. Overall study results and limits: There was tracking of ubiquitous and regional nonsynonymous mutations by the respective counts of ubiquitous and regional expanded TCRs. Tumoral mutation counts were tracked by counts of expanded intratumoral alpha and beta TCRs.

TCRdb fed the 5' RACE reads into MiXCR, producing one record per CDR3 protein. The sample records 7,500 or so distinct CDR3 sequences, roughly 2.9% being singletons. The germline CDR1 and CDR2 sequences are DFQATT and SNEGSKA (reference sequence). There are 16 residues in the CDR3. The V and J ends lost 0 bases and 4 bases, in that order; junction bases with no gene match: 7. Time point indicated: sample taken at primary tumor resection. Patients with untreated early-stage non-small cell lung cancer, numbering 55 to 80, were the donors. At least ten counts were recorded for this clonotype. The target antigen is unknown.

The receptor was isolated from a male donor with early-stage non-small cell lung cancer. Sample: lung tumor tissue, taken at surgery. The V call is TRBV20-1, the J call TRBJ2-1, with TRBD2 identical over 9 bases. CDR3 sequence: CSARDKGAGGYNEQFF. The CDR3 coding sequence is TGCAGTGCTAGAGATAAGGGAGCGGGGGGATACAATGAGCAGTTCTTC.